This T cell receptor (beta chain) was documented in a study of siplizumab effects on memory and regulatory T cells. The data were produced by immunoSEQ multiplex PCR, yet TCRdb's version contains in-frame clones alone and is incomplete. Among 87,000 or so clones, about 87% were seen once, and the ten largest hold 15%. Trimming cost V 5 bases and J 4 bases; bases outside gene matches: 19. In germline, CDR1 is LNHNV, CDR2 YYDKDF (reference sequence). The CDR3 is 19 residues long. Study observations and caveats: Siplizumab caused a significant drop in alloreactive sequences traceable to unstimulated CD4+ memory cells. Sequences below about 10^-5 frequency were poorly captured, and few alloreactive clones mapped to unstimulated subsets. Both greater diversity than memory cells and a major contribution to the alloresponse seemed to characterize naive T cells. Alloreactive CD4+ clones that could be mapped were on average about 71% Treg-derived with siplizumab, against 25% to 30% in controls.

About this clone itself: What it binds is not known.

V and J are TRBV15 and TRBJ2-3, with TRBD2 identical over 9 bases. This receptor was identified in a human donor in good health. The source material was CD4+ T cells sorted from blood. DNA for the CDR3: TGTGCCACCAGCGGCCGGGGCCCTCATAGCGGGGGAGGCGCAGATACGCAGTATTTT. Protein: CATSGRGPHSGGGADTQYF.